This T cell receptor (beta chain) was recovered during a study of blood T cell repertoires in COVID-19. The assay was immunoSEQ multiplex PCR, and TCRdb's table has in-frame clones only and misses some. The repertoire holds about 190,000 clones, with around 86% as singletons. Germline loops: CDR1 SGHTA, CDR2 FQGTGA. This CDR3 is built from 16 residues. Trimming took 2 bases from V and 8 from J, leaving 18 bases between them. Sequencing input: peripheral blood. V usage is TRBV7-3 and J usage is TRBJ1-4, with D tentatively TRBD1 (6 bases). The TCR was taken from a man aged 40-49 years with active or convalescent COVID-19. In DNA form, the CDR3 reads TGTGCCAGCAGCTTATCGGGGTTCAGGGGTATGGAAAAACTGTTTTTT. It is translated as CASSLSGFRGMEKLFF.